This T cell receptor beta chain was recovered during a study of patients and donors after allogeneic stem cell transplantation. The CDR3 is 16 residues long. Germline CDR1 PRHDT, CDR2 FYEKMQ (reference sequence). V was shortened by 2 bases and J by 0 bases, with 11 bases between the two germline ends. This clonotype was seen a few times. TCRdb independently ran MiXCR on the RT-PCR reads; one entry per CDR3 protein. Among more than 850,000 distinct CDR3 sequences listed, about a sixth were seen once. This receptor was identified in a human donor who was either an allogeneic HSCT recipient or a stem cell or donor lymphocyte infusion donor (not recorded which). It is not recorded whose cells these are; they may come from a transplant donor. Sequenced: blood, either unsorted or a sorted T cell fraction (not recorded which). This sequence joins TRBV13 and TRBJ2-1; D is unresolved. The CDR3: CASSLRRPSSYNEQFF. Here the CDR3 DNA reads TGTGCCAGCAGCTTAAGGCGCCCCAGCTCCTACAATGAGCAGTTCTTC.